This T cell receptor (beta chain) was identified during a study of blood T cell repertoires in COVID-19. About the study: COVID-19 samples, acute and convalescent, were from the United States, Italy and Spain.

From germline, CDR1 is SGHDT and CDR2 YYEEEE. The CDR3 totals 16 residues. The trim removed 2 bases at V and 10 bases at J, leaving 13 bases unmatched. Produced via immunoSEQ multiplex PCR; TCRdb's table is partial and in-frame only. The table lists 250,000 to 300,000 clones, around 84% of them singletons. This chain links TRBV5-6 with TRBJ2-1; 9 bases are a match to TRBD2. The clonotype originates from a man in his sixties with acute or convalescent COVID-19. Material for sequencing was peripheral blood. The CDR3 protein is CASSFQGGGRAREQFF. CDR3 DNA sequence: TGTGCCAGCAGCTTCCAAGGCGGCGGGAGGGCCCGGGAGCAGTTCTTC.